A single sample gave rise to the 29 T cell receptor beta chains below, sequenced in a study of blood T cell repertoires in COVID-19. Clones were sequenced by immunoSEQ multiplex PCR, and TCRdb holds only the in-frame ones, with some missing. The table includes under 300,000 clones, roughly 87% detected once. Sequences were obtained from peripheral blood. The receptor set was obtained from a woman aged 35 to 49 who had recovered from COVID-19.

This clone was recorded once. The rearrangement joins TRBV7-9 to TRBJ2-2; TRBD2 aligns across 7 bases. CDR1 is SEHNR, CDR2 FQNEAQ, per germline (reference sequence). The CDR3 is 16 amino acids. The junction had 8 bases not matched to a gene; V was cut back by 4 bases and J by 3 bases. The CDR3 region is CASSSTTTSHTGELFF. For the CDR3, the DNA is TGTGCCAGCAGCTCAACTACGACTAGCCACACCGGGGAGCTGTTTTTT.

The V call is TRBV29-1, the J call TRBJ2-7; D ambiguous. Trimming pared 5 bases from V and 3 bases from J, leaving 11 bases between. The CDR3 extends over 12 amino acids. The germline gives CDR1 SQVTM, CDR2 ANQGSEA. The CDR3 DNA follows: TGCAGCGTTACCCTGGGCGACTACGAGCAGTACGTC. This encodes CSVTLGDYEQYV.

The sample holds many counts of this clone. The rearrangement links TRBV10-2 to TRBJ2-3; 7 nucleotides agree with TRBD2. Germline V lookup: CDR1 WSHSY, CDR2 SAAADI. V lost 4 bases and J lost 1; bases outside the gene matches: 8. CDR3 length: 16 residues. Written as DNA, the CDR3 is TGCGCCAGCAGTGCCCGGGGCGGGAGCGGCACAGATACGCAGTATTTT. It yields the protein CASSARGGSGTDTQYF.

The gene calls are TRBV4-3 and TRBJ1-2; D remains unclear. The ends were cut back, 4 bases at V and 5 bases at J, with 17 bases in the middle. The CDR3 is 15 amino acids. Germline V CDR1 and CDR2: LGHNA, YSLEER. The CDR3 DNA sequence: TGCGCCAGCAGCCCGTCGGGAGTTTTCTCTTATGGCTACACCTTC. Residues: CASSPSGVFSYGYTF.

The gene calls are TRBV13 and TRBJ2-7; weak D call: TRBD2 (6 bases). Deletions cut 4 bases from V and 5 bases from J, with 18 bases between. The CDR3 totals 15 residues. Germline V gives CDR1 PRHDT, CDR2 FYEKMQ (reference sequence). The CDR3 region is CASSSSSAPHHEQYV. The CDR3 region has the DNA TGTGCCAGCAGCTCATCTAGCGCGCCACACCACGAGCAGTACGTC.

The gene calls are TRBV14 and TRBJ1-2, with 9 bases that match TRBD1. From germline, CDR1 is SGHDN and CDR2 FVKESK. Trimming cost V 5 bases and J 6 bases; bases outside gene matches: 4. The CDR3 loop spans 13 amino acids. This chain's CDR3 is CASSARTGDGYTF. The CDR3 DNA sequence: TGTGCCAGCAGCGCACGGACAGGGGATGGCTACACCTTC.

CDR3 nucleotides: TGCGCCAGCAGCTCGGACGCCTCGGGGACCGGGGAGCTGTTTTTT. The encoded protein is CASSSDASGTGELFF. V usage is TRBV5-1 and J usage is TRBJ2-2; a possible D gene is TRBD2 (5 bases). There are 15 residues in the CDR3. Germline V gives CDR1 SGHRS, CDR2 YFSETQ. The germline V and J ends were trimmed by 3 bases and 5 bases, with 14 bases remaining between them.

V gene TRBV4-3 combines with J gene TRBJ2-7; TRBD1 is a possible D gene (6 bases). Trimming shortened V by 3 bases and J by 6 bases, and 39 bases separated the two germline ends. The CDR3 runs to 22 residues. The germline V gene encodes CDR1 LGHNA and CDR2 YSLEER. This chain's CDR3 is CASSHRPGRGGQIAPNGSEQYV. The CDR3 bases are TGCGCCAGCAGCCACAGACCGGGACGGGGTGGACAGATAGCGCCGAACGGCTCCGAGCAGTACGTC.

The chain uses TRBV19 and TRBJ1-5; 8 nucleotides agree with TRBD1. The CDR3 spans 14 residues. Germline V gives CDR1 LNHDA, CDR2 SQIVND (reference sequence). With 3 bases clipped from V and 6 bases from J, the junction kept 4 bases outside the gene matches. DNA for the CDR3: TGTGCCAGTAGTATTCTCCAGGGGGCTCAGCCCCAGCATTTT. It specifies CASSILQGAQPQHF.

The chain joins TRBV3-1 (or the pseudogene TRBV3-2) to TRBJ2-7; 12 bases align to TRBD2. V trimming: 5 bases; J trimming: 2 bases; junction bases outside the gene matches: 25. Germline CDR1 and CDR2: LGHDT and YNNKEL (reference sequence). The CDR3 consists of 22 residues. The CDR3 DNA sequence: TGTGCCAGCAGCAGCCAGTCTTTCGTTCGGACTAGCGGGGAGTTTACCCCCTACGAGCAGTACTTC. This encodes CASSSQSFVRTSGEFTPYEQYF.

The chain carries TRBV7-5 and TRBJ2-7; no DNA check was done on the table's D call, TRBD2. TRBV7-5 is assigned pseudogene status. There are 14 residues in the CDR3. The CDR3: CVRSSTTHTYEQYF. CDR3 coding DNA: TGTGTCAGAAGCTCTACTACGCATACCTACGAGCAGTACTTC.

CDR3 nucleotides: TGTGCCAGCAACAGGGGGCTCACCGGGGAGCTGTTTTTT. Protein sequence: CASNRGLTGELFF. The chain combines TRBV28 with TRBJ2-2, with TRBD1 matching over 9 bases. Unmatched junction bases numbered 1, after V lost 7 bases and J lost 4 bases. CDR3 length: 13 amino acids. CDR1 and CDR2 (germline): MDHEN, SYDVKM.

This clone was found a few times. This chain connects TRBV19 to TRBJ2-3, with a tentative D call TRBD2 (6 bases). CDR3 length: 16 residues. Trimming removed 3 bases from V and 1 base from J, with 14 bases in between. Per the germline V gene, CDR1 is LNHDA and CDR2 is SQIVND (reference sequence). The CDR3 DNA reads as TGTGCCAGTAGTATTCTGGGGGGACCGGGCACAGATACGCAGTATTTT. It specifies CASSILGGPGTDTQYF.

The chain employs TRBV27 and TRBJ2-7, with TRBD2 as a possible D gene (5 bases). V was trimmed by 7 bases and J by 0 bases, leaving 25 bases between them. Germline-derived CDR1 and CDR2 are MNHEY and SMNVEV (reference sequence). This CDR3 is 18 amino acids long. The CDR3 DNA sequence: TGTGCCAGCAACCTTCCCCCGGCGAGGGCCCAATACTCCTACGAGCAGTACGTC. Translating it yields CASNLPPARAQYSYEQYV.

This chain joins TRBV2 and TRBJ2-1, with TRBD2 identical over 10 bases. The V gene end was trimmed by 5 bases and the J gene end by 9 bases; junction bases not matched to a gene: 7. CDR3 length equals 14 residues. Germline values: CDR1 SNHLY, CDR2 FYNNEI. For the CDR3, the DNA is TGTGCCAGCAGTCGGAGCGGGGGGGCGGGTGAGCAGTTCTTC. Translation: CASSRSGGAGEQFF. Variable domain in full (rest from reference TRBV2 and TRBJ2-1): EPEVTQTPSHQVTQMGQEVILRCVPISNHLYFYWYRQILGQKVEFLVSFYNNEISEKSEIFDDQFSVERPDGSNFTLKIRSTKLEDSAMYFCASSRSGGAGEQFFGPGTRLTVL.

The chain carries TRBV10-2 and TRBJ1-3; D call uncertain. The CDR3 is 13 amino acids. Trimming took off 2 bases at V and 8 bases at J, with 10 bases between the two ends. Germline values: CDR1 WSHSY, CDR2 SAAADI. As DNA, the CDR3 is TGCGCCAGCAGTGAGCCATTCACTGACACCATATATTTT. It specifies CASSEPFTDTIYF.

The chain joins TRBV19 to TRBJ2-5; a weak D match, TRBD2 (5 bases). This CDR3 has 14 amino acids. Deletions cut 5 bases from V and 4 bases from J, with 14 bases between. CDR1 and CDR2 (germline): LNHDA, SQIVND (reference sequence). CDR3: CASSLRAPGETQYF. The CDR3, as DNA: TGTGCCAGTAGTCTGCGGGCCCCCGGAGAGACCCAGTACTTC. The variable domain in full, completed from reference TRBV19 and TRBJ2-5, reads DGGITQSPKYLFRKEGQNVTLSCEQNLNHDAMYWYRQDPGQGLRLIYYSQIVNDFQKGDIAEGYSVSREKKESFPLTVTSAQKNPTAFYLCASSLRAPGETQYFGPGTRLLVL.

This chain links TRBV3-1 (or the pseudogene TRBV3-2) with TRBJ2-1; D not resolved. Trimming left V 0 bases short and J 7 bases short, with 16 bases between. Germline V CDR1 and CDR2: LGHDT, YNNKEL (reference sequence). The CDR3 runs to 16 residues. The CDR3 coding sequence is TGTGCCAGCAGCCAAGATCATGGGCGATGGTGGAATGAGCAGTTCTTC. Its translation is CASSQDHGRWWNEQFF.

V gene TRBV29-1 combines with J gene TRBJ2-2; perhaps TRBD2 as D (6 bases). The CDR3 is 15 amino acids. Trimming cost V 7 bases and J 4 bases, with 19 bases left between them. Germline lookup yields CDR1 SQVTM and CDR2 ANQGSEA. Written as DNA, the CDR3 is TGCAGCGCTGAGGGGTGGGGGGTTGGCACCGGGGAGCTGTTTTTT. This gives the protein CSAEGWGVGTGELFF.

The rearrangement links TRBV19 to TRBJ1-5; no firm D call. V was pared by 8 bases and J by 9 bases, with 17 bases between. This CDR3 comprises 13 residues. Germline CDR1 reads LNHDA; CDR2 reads SQIVND (reference sequence). The CDR3 region has the DNA TGTGCCAGTGCTATGGGCCTCCTGGGGCCCCAGCATTTT. Amino acids: CASAMGLLGPQHF.

In its sample, this clone was seen once. This rearrangement joins TRBV2 to TRBJ2-2; D is undetermined. Trimming removed 0 bases from V and 4 bases from J, with 9 bases in between. Per germline, CDR1 SNHLY and CDR2 FYNNEI. The CDR3 spans 15 residues. The CDR3 bases are TGTGCCAGCAGTGAAGCGCCCACCGGCACCGGGGAGCTGTTTTTT. It specifies CASSEAPTGTGELFF.

CDR3 in DNA: TGTGCCAGCAGCCCCAGGGTGAACACTGAAGCTTTCTTT. It translates to CASSPRVNTEAFF. The V call is TRBV14, the J call TRBJ1-1; possible D gene TRBD1, 5 bases. The CDR3 contains 13 residues. The ends were cut back, 4 bases at V and 0 bases at J, with 6 bases in the middle. Germline CDR1 reads SGHDN; CDR2 reads FVKESK.

The rearrangement joins TRBV5-1 to TRBJ1-1, with 7 bases fitting TRBD1. The V gene's germline CDR1 is SGHRS and CDR2 YFSETQ. The CDR3 length is 14 residues. V shed 4 bases, J shed 6 bases, and the junction held 9 bases outside the gene matches. CDR3 in DNA: TGCGCCAGCAGCCCTGGACAGGTACCCCCTGAAGCTTTCTTT. Its protein product is CASSPGQVPPEAFF.

The rearrangement joins TRBV5-1 to TRBJ2-2; 14 nucleotides line up with TRBD2. J gave up 1 base and V 4 bases, and 3 bases lay outside the gene matches. This CDR3 spans 17 amino acids. Germline V gives CDR1 SGHRS, CDR2 YFSETQ. The chain's CDR3 is CASSHGLAGGNTGELFF. The CDR3 DNA follows: TGCGCCAGCAGCCACGGACTAGCGGGGGGGAACACCGGGGAGCTGTTTTTT.

CDR3 amino acids: CASSVYENDNEQFF. CDR3 sequence (DNA): TGTGCCAGCAGCGTATACGAGAACGACAATGAGCAGTTCTTC. The rearrangement joins TRBV9 to TRBJ2-1; D unclear. V shed 1 base and J shed 5 bases, with 10 bases lying between them. This CDR3 is 14 amino acids long. Germline CDR1 SGDLS, CDR2 YYNGEE. Together with reference TRBV9 and TRBJ2-1, the CDR3 gives the full variable domain: DSGVTQTPKHLITATGQRVTLRCSPRSGDLSVYWYQQSLDQGLQFLIQYYNGEERAKGNILERFSAQQFPDLHSELNLSSLELGDSALYFCASSVYENDNEQFFGPGTRLTVL.

This chain joins TRBV30 and TRBJ2-2, with 9 bases fitting TRBD1. Germline assignment: CDR1 GTSNPN and CDR2 SVGIG (reference sequence). The V and J ends lost 8 bases and 3 bases, in that order; junction bases with no gene match: 7. This CDR3 contains 14 residues. The CDR3 sequence is CAPAGTGYTGELFF. In nucleotides, the CDR3 is TGTGCCCCAGCGGGGACAGGGTACACCGGGGAGCTGTTTTTT.

This chain joins TRBV11-3 and TRBJ2-1, with 9 nucleotides matching TRBD2. With 8 bases clipped from V and 8 bases from J, the junction kept 10 bases outside the gene matches. The CDR3 is 14 amino acids. Per the germline V gene, CDR1 is SGHNT and CDR2 is YENEEA. The CDR3 DNA reads TGTGCCAGCGGAGGGGGCGGGAGGGTATATGAGCAGTTCTTC. Residues: CASGGGGRVYEQFF. Based on the CDR3 plus reference TRBV11-3 and TRBJ2-1, the full variable domain is EAGVVQSPRYKIIEKKQPVAFWCNPISGHNTLYWYLQNLGQGPELLIRYENEEAVDDSQLPKDRFSAERLKGVDSTLKIQPAELGDSAVYLCASGGGGRVYEQFFGPGTRLTVL.

The V and J genes are TRBV4-3 and TRBJ1-5; D gene unclear. From germline, CDR1 is LGHNA and CDR2 YSLEER. V was shortened by 0 bases and J by 3 bases, with 9 bases between the two germline ends. The CDR3 is made up of 15 amino acids. The CDR3 DNA follows: TGCGCCAGCAGCCAAGATTTACTGTCCAATCAGCCCCAGCATTTT. Protein product: CASSQDLLSNQPQHF.

This chain joins TRBV3-1 (or the pseudogene TRBV3-2) and TRBJ1-2; 7 bases match TRBD1. CDR1 is LGHDT and CDR2 is YNNKEL in the germline V gene (reference sequence). V shed 4 bases, J shed 8 bases, and the junction held 10 bases outside the gene matches. CDR3 length: 14 amino acids. The CDR3 DNA sequence: TGTGCCAGCAGCCTCCACGACAGGGAGGTCGGCTACACCTTC. As protein: CASSLHDREVGYTF.